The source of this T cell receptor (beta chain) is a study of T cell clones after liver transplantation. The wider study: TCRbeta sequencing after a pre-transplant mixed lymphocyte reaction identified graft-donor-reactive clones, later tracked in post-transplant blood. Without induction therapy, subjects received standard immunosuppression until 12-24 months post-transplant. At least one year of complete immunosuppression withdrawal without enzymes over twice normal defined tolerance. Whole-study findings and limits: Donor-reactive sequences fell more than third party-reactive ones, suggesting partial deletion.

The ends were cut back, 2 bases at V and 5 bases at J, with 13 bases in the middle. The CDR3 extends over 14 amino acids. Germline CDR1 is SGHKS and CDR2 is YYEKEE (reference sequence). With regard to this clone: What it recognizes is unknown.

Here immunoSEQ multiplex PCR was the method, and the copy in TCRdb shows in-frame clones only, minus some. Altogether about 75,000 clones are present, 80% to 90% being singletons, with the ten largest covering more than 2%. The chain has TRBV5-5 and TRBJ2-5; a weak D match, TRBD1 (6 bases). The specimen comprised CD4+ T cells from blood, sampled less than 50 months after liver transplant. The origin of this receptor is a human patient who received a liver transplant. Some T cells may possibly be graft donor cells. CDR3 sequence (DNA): TGTGCCAGCAGCTTCTTAAGGCAGGGGGAGACCCAGTACTTC. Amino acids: CASSFLRQGETQYF. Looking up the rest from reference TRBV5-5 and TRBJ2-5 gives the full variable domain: DAGVTQSPTHLIKTRGQQVTLRCSPISGHKSVSWYQQVLGQGPQFIFQYYEKEERGRGNFPDRFSARQFPNYSSELNVNALLLGDSALYLCASSFLRQGETQYFGPGTRLLVL.